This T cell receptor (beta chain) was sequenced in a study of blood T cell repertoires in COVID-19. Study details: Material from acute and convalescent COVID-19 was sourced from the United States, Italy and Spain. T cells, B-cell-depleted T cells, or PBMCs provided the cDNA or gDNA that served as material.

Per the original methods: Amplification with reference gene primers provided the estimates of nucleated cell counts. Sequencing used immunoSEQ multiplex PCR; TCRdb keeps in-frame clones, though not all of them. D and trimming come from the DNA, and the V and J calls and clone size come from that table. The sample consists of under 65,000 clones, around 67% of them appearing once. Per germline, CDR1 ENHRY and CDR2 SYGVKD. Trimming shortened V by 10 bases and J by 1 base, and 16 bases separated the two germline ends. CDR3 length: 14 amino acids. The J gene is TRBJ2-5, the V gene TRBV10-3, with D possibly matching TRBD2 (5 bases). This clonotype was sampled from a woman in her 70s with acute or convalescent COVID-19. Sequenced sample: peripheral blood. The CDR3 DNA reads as TGTGCCACCAAGGGTGAGAGGGCCCAAGAGACCCAGTACTTC. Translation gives CATKGERAQETQYF.